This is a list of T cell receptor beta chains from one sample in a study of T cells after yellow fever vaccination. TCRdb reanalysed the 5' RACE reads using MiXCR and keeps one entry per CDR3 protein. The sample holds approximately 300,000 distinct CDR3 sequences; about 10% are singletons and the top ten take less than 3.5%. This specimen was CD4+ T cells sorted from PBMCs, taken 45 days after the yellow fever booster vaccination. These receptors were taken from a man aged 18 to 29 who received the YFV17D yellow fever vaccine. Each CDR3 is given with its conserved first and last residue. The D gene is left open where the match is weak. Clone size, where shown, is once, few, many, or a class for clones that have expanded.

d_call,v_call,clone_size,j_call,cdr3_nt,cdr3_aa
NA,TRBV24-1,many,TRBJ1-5,TGTGCCACCAGTTCAGGTCAGAGCAATCAGCCCCAGCATTTT,CATSSGQSNQPQHF
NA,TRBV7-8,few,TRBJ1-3,TGTGCCAGCAGCTTAGGCACGAGGGACTTCGGAAACACCATATATTTT,CASSLGTRDFGNTIYF
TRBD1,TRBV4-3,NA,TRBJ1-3,TGCGCCAGCAGCCATCCCGGGACAGCCGCTGGAAACACCATATATTTT,CASSHPGTAAGNTIYF
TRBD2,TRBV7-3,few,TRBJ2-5,TGTGCCAGCAGCATGGGCGGGGGGCCGCAGGAGACCCAGTACTTC,CASSMGGGPQETQYF
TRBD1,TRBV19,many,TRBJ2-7,TGTGCCAGCTCCGGGACAGGGGGCGACGAGCAGTACTTC,CASSGTGGDEQYF
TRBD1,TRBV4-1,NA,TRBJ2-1,TGCGCCAGCAGCCAAGATTCGGCCAGGGGGCCGTTCAATGAGCAGTTCTTC,CASSQDSARGPFNEQFF
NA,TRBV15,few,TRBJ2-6,TGTGCCACCGCCCCAAGCCAGGGGATTGCTTCTGGGGCCAACGTCCTGACTTTC,CATAPSQGIASGANVLTF
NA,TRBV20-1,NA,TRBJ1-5,TGCAGTGTCCGCCGTGGGGGAAATCAGCCCCAGCATTTT,CSVRRGGNQPQHF
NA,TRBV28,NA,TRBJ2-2,TGTGCCAGCAGTTTGGGGACCCTCACCGGGGAGCTGTTTTTT,CASSLGTLTGELFF
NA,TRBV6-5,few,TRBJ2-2,TGTGCCAGCACAGTGGGCCATCCCGTCGGGGAGCTGTTTTTT,CASTVGHPVGELFF
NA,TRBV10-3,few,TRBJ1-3,TGTGCCGCCGATTCTGGAAACACCATATATTTT,CAADSGNTIYF
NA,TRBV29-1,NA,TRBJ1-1,TGCAGCGTCCTAGTGGTGGAGACTGAAGCTTTCTTT,CSVLVVETEAFF
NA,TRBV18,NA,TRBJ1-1,TGTGCCAGCTCACCACGGATTGCTCGGCTGGCGAACACTGAAGCTTTCTTT,CASSPRIARLANTEAFF
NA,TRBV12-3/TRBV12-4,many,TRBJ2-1,TGTGCCAGCAGCCGAGTAGGGAATGAGCAGTTCTTC,CASSRVGNEQFF
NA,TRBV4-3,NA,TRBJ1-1,TGCGCCAGCAGCCAAGTTCGGACGGAGACTGAAGCTTTCTTT,CASSQVRTETEAFF